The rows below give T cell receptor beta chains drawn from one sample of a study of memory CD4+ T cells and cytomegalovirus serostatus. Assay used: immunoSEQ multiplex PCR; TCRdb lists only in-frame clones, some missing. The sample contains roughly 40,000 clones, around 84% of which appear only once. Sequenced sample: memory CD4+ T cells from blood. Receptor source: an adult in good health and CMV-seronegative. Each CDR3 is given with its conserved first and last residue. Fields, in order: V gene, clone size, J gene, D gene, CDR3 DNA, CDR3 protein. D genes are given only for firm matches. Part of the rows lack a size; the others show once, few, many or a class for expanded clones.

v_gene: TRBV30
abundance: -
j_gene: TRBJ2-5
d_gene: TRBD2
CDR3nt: TGTGCCTGGAGTGGGGATAGCGGGGGGGCCGAAGAGACCCAGTACTTC
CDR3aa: CAWSGDSGGAEETQYF

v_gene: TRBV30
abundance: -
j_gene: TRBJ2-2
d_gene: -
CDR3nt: TGTGCCTGGAGGGACCGACGGGGAGCTCCGAACACCGGGGAGCTGTTTTTT
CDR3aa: CAWRDRRGAPNTGELFF

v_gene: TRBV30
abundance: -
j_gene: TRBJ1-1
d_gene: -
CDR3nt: TGTGCCTGGAGAAAGGAGGCCCTGAGGCGTGAAGCTTTCTTT
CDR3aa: CAWRKEALRREAFF

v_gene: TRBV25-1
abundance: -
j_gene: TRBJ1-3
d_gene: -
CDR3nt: TGTGCCAGCAGTGATTGGCAGGGGACTGGAAACACCATATATTTT
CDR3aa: CASSDWQGTGNTIYF

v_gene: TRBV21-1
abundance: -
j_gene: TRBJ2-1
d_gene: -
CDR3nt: TGTGCCAACTCGATCGCAGGGAGGGCCTACAATGAGCAGTTCTTC
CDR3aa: CANSIAGRAYNEQFF

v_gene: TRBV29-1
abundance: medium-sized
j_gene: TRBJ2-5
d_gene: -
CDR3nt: TGCAGCGTTGAAATACGCCAAGAGACCCAGTACTTC
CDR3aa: CSVEIRQETQYF

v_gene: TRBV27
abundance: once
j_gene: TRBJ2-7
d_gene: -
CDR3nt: TGTGCCAGCAGTTTAGGACCACCCACCTACGAGCAGTACTTC
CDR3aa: CASSLGPPTYEQYF

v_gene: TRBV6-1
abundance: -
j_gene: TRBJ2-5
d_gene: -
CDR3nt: TGTGCCAGCACTGCAGGAGGACAGCAAGAGACCCAGTACTTC
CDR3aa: CASTAGGQQETQYF

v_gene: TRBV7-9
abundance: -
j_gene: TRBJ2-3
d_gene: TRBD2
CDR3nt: TGTGCCAGCAGCGAAGGACTAGCCAGCACAGATACGCAGTATTTT
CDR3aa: CASSEGLASTDTQYF

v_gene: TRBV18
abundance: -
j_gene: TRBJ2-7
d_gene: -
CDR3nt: TGTGCCAGCTCACCGATAGGGCAGGGGATTCCCTACGAGCAGTACTTC
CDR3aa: CASSPIGQGIPYEQYF

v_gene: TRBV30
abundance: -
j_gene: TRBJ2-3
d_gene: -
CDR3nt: TGTGCCTGGAACACAGGAAAAAGCACAGATACGCAGTATTTT
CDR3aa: CAWNTGKSTDTQYF

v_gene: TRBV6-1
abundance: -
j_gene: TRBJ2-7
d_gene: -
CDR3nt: TGTGCCAGCAGAAAGACAGCCCGACCCTACGAGCAGTACTTC
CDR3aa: CASRKTARPYEQYF

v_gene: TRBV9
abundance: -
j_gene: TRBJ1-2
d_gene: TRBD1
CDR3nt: TGTGCCAGCAGCGTAGGACAGGGGGCCCTGGGGGGCTACACCTTC
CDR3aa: CASSVGQGALGGYTF

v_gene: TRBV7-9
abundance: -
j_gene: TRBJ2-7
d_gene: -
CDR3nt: TGTGCCAGCAGCCCGGGACTTAACTACGAGCAGTACTTC
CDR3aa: CASSPGLNYEQYF

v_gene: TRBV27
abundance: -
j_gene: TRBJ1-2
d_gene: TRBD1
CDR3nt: TGTGCCACCACGGACAGGGAGTTTGGCTACACCTTC
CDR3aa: CATTDREFGYTF

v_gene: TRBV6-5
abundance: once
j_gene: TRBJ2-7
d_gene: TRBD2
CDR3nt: TGTGCCAGCAGTTCCGGACTAGGGACTTACGAGCAGTACTTC
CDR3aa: CASSSGLGTYEQYF

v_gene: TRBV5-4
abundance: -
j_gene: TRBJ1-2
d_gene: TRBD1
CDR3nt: TGTGCCAGCAACGGAAGGGACAGACCCTATGGCTACACCTTC
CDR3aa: CASNGRDRPYGYTF

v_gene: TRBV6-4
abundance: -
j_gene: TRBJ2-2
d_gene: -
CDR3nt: TGTGCCAGCAGTGAAACTTTTAACACCGGGGAGCTGTTTTTT
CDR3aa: CASSETFNTGELFF

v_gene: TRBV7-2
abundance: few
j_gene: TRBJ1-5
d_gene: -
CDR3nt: TGTGCCAGCAGCGCGGACGGGGGCAATCAGCCCCAGCATTTT
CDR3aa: CASSADGGNQPQHF

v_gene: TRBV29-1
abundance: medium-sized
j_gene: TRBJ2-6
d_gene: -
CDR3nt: TGCAGCGTTCCCGGGGGTGCTGGGGCCAACGTCCTGACTTTC
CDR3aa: CSVPGGAGANVLTF

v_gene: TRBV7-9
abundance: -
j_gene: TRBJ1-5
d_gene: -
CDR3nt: TGTGCCAGCAGCTTAGATCTAGCTAATCAGCCCCAGCATTTT
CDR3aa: CASSLDLANQPQHF

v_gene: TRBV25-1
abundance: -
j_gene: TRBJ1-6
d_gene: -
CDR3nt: TGTGCCAGCAGTGAGGGGTTGGGACCCCTCCACTTT
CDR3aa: CASSEGLGPLHF

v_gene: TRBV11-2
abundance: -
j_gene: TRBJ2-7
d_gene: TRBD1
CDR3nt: TGTGCCAGCAGCCTCTGGGACAGGGGGCTTTACGAGCAGTACTTC
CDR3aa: CASSLWDRGLYEQYF

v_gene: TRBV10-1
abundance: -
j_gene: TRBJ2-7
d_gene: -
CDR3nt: TGCGCCAGCAGTGAGTCGAACGGCCCCTACGAGCAGTACTTC
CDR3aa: CASSESNGPYEQYF

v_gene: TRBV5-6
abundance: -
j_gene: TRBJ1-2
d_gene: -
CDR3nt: TGTGCCAGCAGCTTGACAGGGTCTTCTGGCTACACCTTC
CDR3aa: CASSLTGSSGYTF

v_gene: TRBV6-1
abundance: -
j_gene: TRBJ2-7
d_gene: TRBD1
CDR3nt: TGTGCCAGCAGTGAAAGGGGACAGGGTAGGAACGAGCAGTACTTC
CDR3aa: CASSERGQGRNEQYF

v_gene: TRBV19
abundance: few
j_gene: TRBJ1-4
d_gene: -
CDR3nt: TGTGCCAGCCGGACAGACCTGCATGAAAAACTGTTTTTT
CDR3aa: CASRTDLHEKLFF

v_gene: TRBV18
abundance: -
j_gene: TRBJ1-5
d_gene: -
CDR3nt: TGTGCCAGCTCACCACCGACAGAAAATCAGCCCCAGCATTTT
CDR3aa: CASSPPTENQPQHF

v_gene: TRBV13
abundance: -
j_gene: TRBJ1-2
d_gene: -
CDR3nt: TGTGCCAGCAGCTCCGGACCGTATGGCTACACCTTC
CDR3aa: CASSSGPYGYTF

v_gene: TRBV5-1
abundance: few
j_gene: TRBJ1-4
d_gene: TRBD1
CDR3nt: TGCGCCAGCAGCTTGGATCCGACAGGGGGAAATGAAAAACTGTTTTTT
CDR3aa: CASSLDPTGGNEKLFF

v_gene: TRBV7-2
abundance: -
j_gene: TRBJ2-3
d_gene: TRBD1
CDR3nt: TGTGCCAGCAGCTTAGGGGACAGGGATGGAGATACGCAGTATTTT
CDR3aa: CASSLGDRDGDTQYF

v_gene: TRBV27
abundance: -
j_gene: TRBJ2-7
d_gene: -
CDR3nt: TGTGCCAGCAGTTATGGAGGCGGGGGCAGGGGCCAGGGAGGACCCTACGAGCAGTACTTC
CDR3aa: CASSYGGGGRGQGGPYEQYF

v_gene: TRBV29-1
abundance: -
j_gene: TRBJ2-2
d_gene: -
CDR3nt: TGCAGCGTCTATTCAGGCGGGGAAGACACCGGGGAGCTGTTTTTT
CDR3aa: CSVYSGGEDTGELFF

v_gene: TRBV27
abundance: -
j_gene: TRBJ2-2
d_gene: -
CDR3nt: TGTGCCAGCAGTCCTTTTGGCGAGGGGAGAGGGCTGTTTTTT
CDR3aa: CASSPFGEGRGLFF

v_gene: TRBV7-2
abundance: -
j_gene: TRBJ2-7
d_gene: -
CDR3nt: TGTGCCAGCAGCTCATCCCTAATCCCCTACGAGCAGTACTTC
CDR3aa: CASSSSLIPYEQYF

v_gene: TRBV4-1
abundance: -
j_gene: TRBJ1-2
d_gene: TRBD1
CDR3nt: TGCGCCAGCAGCCTACAGGGGGACCCTCCCTATGGCTACACCTTC
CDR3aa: CASSLQGDPPYGYTF

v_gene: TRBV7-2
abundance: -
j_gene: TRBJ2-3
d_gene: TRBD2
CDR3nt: TGTGCCAGCAGCTTAGGACTAGCGGGGGGCCGCGACACAGATACGCAGTATTTT
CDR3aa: CASSLGLAGGRDTDTQYF

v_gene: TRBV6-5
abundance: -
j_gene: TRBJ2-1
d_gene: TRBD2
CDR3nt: TGTGCCAGCAAGGCGGCAGGGACTATCGATGAGCAGTTCTTC
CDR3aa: CASKAAGTIDEQFF

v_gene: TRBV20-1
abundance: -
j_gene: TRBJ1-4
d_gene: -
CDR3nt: TGCAGTGCGAGAGTTAATGAAAAACTGTTTTTT
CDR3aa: CSARVNEKLFF

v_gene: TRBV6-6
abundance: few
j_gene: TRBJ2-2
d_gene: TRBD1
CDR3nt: TGTGCCAGCAGCTGGACAGGAGAAACCGGGGAGCTGTTTTTT
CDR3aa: CASSWTGETGELFF

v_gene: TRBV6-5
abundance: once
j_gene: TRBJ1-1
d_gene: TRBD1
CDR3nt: TGTGCCAGCAGTCAGGGGGATGAAGCTTTCTTT
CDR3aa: CASSQGDEAFF

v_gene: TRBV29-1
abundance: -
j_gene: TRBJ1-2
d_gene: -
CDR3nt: TGCAGCGTTGGTAGGGGGAGGACCGATGGCTACACCTTC
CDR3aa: CSVGRGRTDGYTF

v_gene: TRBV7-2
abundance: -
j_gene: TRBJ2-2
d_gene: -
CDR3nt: TGTGCCAGCAGCTGGAGGGCGACGAACACCGGGGAGCTGTTTTTT
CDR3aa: CASSWRATNTGELFF

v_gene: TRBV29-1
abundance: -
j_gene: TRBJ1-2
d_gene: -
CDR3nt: TGCAGCGTTGCCTCCTCGCTAGGAGCTAACTATGGCTACACCTTC
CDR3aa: CSVASSLGANYGYTF

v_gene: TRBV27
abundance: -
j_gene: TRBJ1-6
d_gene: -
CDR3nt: TGTGCCAGCAGTTTTGTCAGGGGTAATTCACCCCTCCACTTT
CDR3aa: CASSFVRGNSPLHF

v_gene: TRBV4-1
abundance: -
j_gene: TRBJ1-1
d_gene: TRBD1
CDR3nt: TGCGCCAGCAGCCAAGATTCCCCGACAGGGGGGAGTGAAGCTTTCTTT
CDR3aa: CASSQDSPTGGSEAFF

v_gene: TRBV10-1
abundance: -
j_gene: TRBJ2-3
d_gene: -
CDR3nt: TGCGCCAGCACCAAGGGGGATACGCAGTATTTT
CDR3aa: CASTKGDTQYF

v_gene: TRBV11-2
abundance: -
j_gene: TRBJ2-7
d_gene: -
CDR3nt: TGTGCCAGCAGCCACCTCCGGGACGCAACCTACGAGCAGTACTTC
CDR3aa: CASSHLRDATYEQYF

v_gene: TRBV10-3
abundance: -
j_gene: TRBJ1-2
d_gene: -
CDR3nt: TGTGCCATCAGTGACCGGAGCTATGGCTACACCTTC
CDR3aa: CAISDRSYGYTF

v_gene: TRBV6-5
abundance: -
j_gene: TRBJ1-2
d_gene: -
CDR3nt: TGTGCCAGCAGTTCCACGGGCAGGGAAAACTATGGCTACACCTTC
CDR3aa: CASSSTGRENYGYTF

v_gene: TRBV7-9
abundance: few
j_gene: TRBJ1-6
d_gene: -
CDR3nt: TGTGCCAGCAGCGCCTCCGGGGTGAATCTTTATAATTCACCCCTCCACTTT
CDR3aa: CASSASGVNLYNSPLHF

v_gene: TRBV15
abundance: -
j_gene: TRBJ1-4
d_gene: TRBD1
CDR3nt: TGTGCCACCAGCAGAGTTGGTCGCGGGACAGGTCTCTTGGCTAATGAAAAACTGTTTTTT
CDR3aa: CATSRVGRGTGLLANEKLFF

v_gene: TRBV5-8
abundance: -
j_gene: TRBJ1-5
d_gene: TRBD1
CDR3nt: TGTGCCAGCGGTTTTTATCGGGGACAGGGCATTAGCAATCAGCCCCAGCATTTT
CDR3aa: CASGFYRGQGISNQPQHF